The T cell receptor beta chain under discussion was sequenced for a study of T cells in Graves' hyperthyroidism and ophthalmopathy (dated by TCRdb to the late 2010s). For the wider study: Peripheral blood was collected at initial diagnosis, before any treatment. To identify TCR V-J signatures that set the groups apart, the researchers used a discovery cohort of 100 patients, made up of 40 to 45 with Graves' ophthalmopathy and 55 to 65 with stable Graves' hyperthyroidism. Prospective prediction of ophthalmopathy was tested in an independent validation cohort consisting of roughly 20 hyperthyroidism patients and some 16 patients who later progressed to ophthalmopathy. According to the paper, TCR Vbeta CDR3 sequencing was carried out on some 130 peripheral blood samples, which came from 40 to 45 ophthalmopathy, 80 or so hyperthyroidism and approximately 17 progressor patients. The roughly 99 discovery patients were divided at random into training and test sets in a 7:3 ratio. Once sampling was done, hyperthyroidism patients were given methimazole at a starting dose of 30 mg daily, whereas ophthalmopathy patients were given high-dose intravenous methylprednisolone. In roughly six Graves' hyperthyroidism patients, the study also compared T-cell repertoires from thyroid tissue with T-cell repertoires from blood. Study-wide conclusions, independent of this receptor: In validation, the model predicted progression to ophthalmopathy a median of roughly 6.5 months before onset, with about 67% sensitivity and roughly 73% specificity. A 13 V-J signature model separated ophthalmopathy from stable hyperthyroidism, with roughly 88% sensitivity and just under 84% specificity in cross-validation and 80%/75% in testing. Most expanded thyroid clonotypes (frequency above 0.001) were also detected in blood, suggesting blood repertoires may reflect thyroid immune responses. No statistical method was used to fix the sample size in advance, and group allocation was not hidden from the investigators.

The V and J ends are trimmed by 4 bases and 1 base, leaving 10 bases between them. Including the terminal cysteine and phenylalanine, the CDR3 comprises 14 residues. Solely the CDR3 DNA is kept, with 42 bases framed from the first base. TCR beta CDR3 regions were amplified from RNA transcripts. A first-round RT-PCR of the TCR CDR3 used the HTBI primer set with the Qiagen OneStep RT-PCR kit. Libraries were constructed in a second round of multiplex PCR, after which size selection and purification were performed. Paired-end sequencing of the libraries was performed with 100 bp reads on an Illumina HiSeq2000. In the original analysis: SOAPnuke was used to process the raw data, removing reads that contained adapters or uncalled bases, had a mean Phred below 15, or lacked an exact match to the constant primer or identifier. High-quality paired reads were merged using COPE v1.2.5, and each unique nucleotide sequence was defined as a clonotype. MiTCR v1.1 was used to align clonotypes to the IMGT TRBV, TRBD and TRBJ reference segments. Analysis was restricted to V-J combinations with a frequency above 0.0001, which covered 99.2% of repertoires. The TCS score was defined as F50 (clonal expansion) divided by E x V (chaos), with BLOSUM62-based TCRdist calculated between CDR3 peptides within each V-J. Welch's t-statistics and random forest reduced 450 to 600 V-J features to 10 to 15, which were used in a naive Bayes classifier (R e1071). Using fastp trimming at Q25 and MiXCR clonotype assembly, TCRdb reanalyzed the public sequencing data and kept in-frame beta chains. CDR3 protein duplicates are merged, each entry listing the most common genes and DNA. The V and J calls follow TCRdb's processing rather than the paper's. The sample table holds about 330,000 distinct CDR3 sequences, of which around 15% were seen once. The top ten hold 34% of the sample.

This clonotype was detected ten times or more. No cognate antigen has been identified for it. The sample holds no much larger clone one base away, and base qualities are not on file. Ophthalmopathy patients had moderately to severely active disease, with a Clinical Activity Score of 3 or more, a NOSPECS grade of 4 or more, and a disease duration of less than 3 months. The study excluded patients with uncontrolled infections, other autoimmune diseases, pregnancy or lactation. Diagnoses were based on clinical symptoms, serum thyroxine and TRAb, thyroid ultrasound and orbital computed tomography. Ficoll-Paque density gradient centrifugation was used to isolate PBMCs from 10 ml of fresh peripheral blood. Total RNA was extracted using Trizol reagent, and RNA quality was assessed on an Agilent 2100 Bioanalyzer.

The sequencing input was blood. The chain uses TRBV12-3 or TRBV12-4 and TRBJ1-1, and the D gene may be TRBD1, 5 bases matching. The TCR comes from a woman between 40 and 55 years old with Graves' ophthalmopathy. The nucleotides are TGTGCCAGCAGTTCCAGGGAGGGGAACACTGAAGCTTTCTTT. Its translation reads: CASSSREGNTEAFF.